The 20 T cell receptor beta chains below were found in one sample sequenced in a study of blood T cell repertoires in COVID-19. The protocol was immunoSEQ multiplex PCR, while the TCRdb copy is restricted to in-frame clones and leaves out a portion. The sample gives 250,000 to 300,000 clones, around 88% of which show up once; just under 2% is in the top ten. Sample: peripheral blood. The receptors stem from a man in his thirties or forties with active or convalescent COVID-19.

The V call is TRBV7-9, the J call TRBJ2-2; the match to TRBD2 covers 10 bases. CDR3 length: 16 amino acids. Germline V gives CDR1 SEHNR, CDR2 FQNEAQ (reference sequence). V was clipped by 4 bases and J by 1 base; unmatched bases: 3. The CDR3 here is CASSSRTSGNTGELFF. CDR3 coding DNA: TGTGCCAGCAGCTCCAGGACTAGCGGGAACACCGGGGAGCTGTTTTTT. Supplemented by reference TRBV7-9 and TRBJ2-2, the full variable domain reads DTGVSQNPRHKITKRGQNVTFRCDPISEHNRLYWYRQTLGQGPEFLTYFQNEAQLEKSRLLSDRFSAERPKGSFSTLEIQRTEQGDSAMYLCASSSRTSGNTGELFFGEGSRLTVL.

This sequence joins TRBV9 and TRBJ2-2, with a possible D match to TRBD1 (6 bases). The V and J ends lost 0 bases and 1 base respectively, with 7 bases between them. CDR3 length: 15 residues. Germline V gene lookup returns CDR1 SGDLS and CDR2 YYNGEE. CDR3 nucleotides: TGTGCCAGCAGCGTAGGCAGGGGGAACACCGGGGAGCTGTTTTTT. It specifies CASSVGRGNTGELFF.

J is TRBJ2-7 and V is TRBV4-1, with a tentative D call TRBD1 (7 bases). V gave up 2 bases and J gave up 3 bases, with 14 bases separating them. CDR1 MGHRA and CDR2 YSYEKL come from the germline V gene. The CDR3 loop spans 15 amino acids. CDR3 DNA sequence: TGCGCCAGCAGCCAAATATCCAGGGGGGTCTACGAGCAGTACTTC. The encoded protein is CASSQISRGVYEQYF.

The J gene is TRBJ1-3, the V gene TRBV5-1; D remains ambiguous. The CDR3 has 15 residues. Trimming left V 5 bases short and J 3 bases short, with 15 bases between. Per the germline V gene, CDR1 is SGHRS and CDR2 is YFSETQ. This CDR3 reads CASRYLPVSGNTIYF. CDR3 sequence (DNA): TGCGCCAGCAGGTACCTTCCGGTTAGTGGAAACACCATATATTTT.

This clone has only one observation. This chain connects TRBV27 to TRBJ1-2; the match to TRBD1 covers 7 bases. This CDR3 comprises 13 residues. The germline V gene has CDR1 MNHEY and CDR2 SMNVEV (reference sequence). V lost 3 bases to trimming and J lost 11 bases; unmatched junction nucleotides: 9. The CDR3 nucleotides are TGTGCCAGCAGTTTGAGTTCCCGGGACAGTTACACCTTC. Amino acids: CASSLSSRDSYTF.

The chain joins TRBV13 to TRBJ1-6; D is uncertain. CDR1 is PRHDT, CDR2 FYEKMQ, per germline (reference sequence). This CDR3 is 16 amino acids long. Trimming removed 5 bases at V and 9 bases at J, with 20 bases between. CDR3 sequence reads: CASSPLAGRGLSPLHF. As DNA, the CDR3 is TGTGCCAGCAGCCCGTTAGCGGGCCGGGGTCTTTCACCCCTCCACTTT.

This chain joins TRBV6-1 and TRBJ2-2; D not resolved. From germline, CDR1 is MNHNS and CDR2 SASEGT. The CDR3 sequence is 14 residues long. Trimming removed 1 base at V and 2 bases at J, with 5 bases between. CDR3 DNA sequence: TGTGCCAGCAGTGAAGGCAGAAACACCGGGGAGCTGTTTTTT. Protein product: CASSEGRNTGELFF.

The table lists this clone with a count of one. The chain joins TRBV7-8 to TRBJ2-3; the match to TRBD2 covers 14 bases. V lost 5 bases and J lost 6; bases outside the gene matches: 7. Germline V gene lookup returns CDR1 SGHVS and CDR2 FQNEAQ. CDR3 length equals 16 residues. CDR3 sequence (DNA): TGTGCCAGCAGCCCCATGACTAGCGGGGGGGTCGATACGCAGTATTTT. Amino acid sequence: CASSPMTSGGVDTQYF.

The chain is built from TRBV5-1 and TRBJ2-3, with D maybe TRBD2 (5 bases). V was clipped by 0 bases and J by 0 bases, with 11 bases between them. The germline gives CDR1 SGHRS, CDR2 YFSETQ. This CDR3 spans 16 amino acids. CDR3 residues: CASSLEGEVSTDTQYF. Written as DNA, the CDR3 is TGCGCCAGCAGCTTGGAGGGAGAGGTTAGCACAGATACGCAGTATTTT.

The sample holds one count of this clone. The CDR3 loop is CASSPGSDGGSYTF. The DNA of the CDR3 is TGTGCCAGCAGCCCCGGGTCAGACGGGGGGAGCTACACCTTC. V gene TRBV2 combines with J gene TRBJ1-2, with D possibly matching TRBD1 (5 bases). Germline CDR1 reads SNHLY; CDR2 reads FYNNEI. V dropped 6 bases and J dropped 9 bases, with 20 bases sitting between them. The CDR3 length is 14 residues.

J is TRBJ1-2 and V is TRBV5-4; 9 bases fit TRBD1. Germline-derived CDR1 and CDR2 are SGHNT and YYREEE (reference sequence). J gave up 7 bases and V 1 base, and 8 bases lay outside the gene matches. There are 15 residues in the CDR3. CDR3 bases: TGTGCCAGCAGCTTGACCCTAACAGGGGGCAGTGGCTACACCTTC. Its protein is CASSLTLTGGSGYTF.

The chain couples TRBV19 to TRBJ2-7; D is ambiguous. V lost 10 bases, J lost 4 bases, and 5 bases lay in between. Germline lookup yields CDR1 LNHDA and CDR2 SQIVND (reference sequence). The CDR3 contains 9 residues. The CDR3, as DNA: TGTGCCATCGTATACGAGCAGTACTTC. Protein: CAIVYEQYF.

The V and J genes are TRBV19 and TRBJ2-1; D remains unclear. This CDR3 comprises 14 residues. With 3 bases removed from V and 6 bases from J, the gap between germline ends came to 12 bases. In germline, CDR1 is LNHDA, CDR2 SQIVND (reference sequence). The CDR3 DNA sequence: TGTGCCAGTAGTATTGAAATCAGTTCCAATGAGCAGTTCTTC. This codes for CASSIEISSNEQFF.

This rearrangement joins TRBV7-9 to TRBJ2-3; 9 positions match TRBD2. Germline values: CDR1 SEHNR, CDR2 FQNEAQ (reference sequence). This CDR3 is built from 15 residues. Trimming at V came to 5 bases and at J to 4 bases, leaving 7 bases not matched to a gene. CDR3 protein: CASSPAGGRPDTQYF. The CDR3 coding sequence is TGTGCCAGCAGCCCCGCGGGGGGGCGCCCAGATACGCAGTATTTT.

The chain links TRBV20-1 to TRBJ1-2; D is unclear. The germline V gene encodes CDR1 DFQATT and CDR2 SNEGSKA (reference sequence). V was shortened by 4 bases and J by 13 bases, with 13 bases between the two germline ends. CDR3 size: 10 residues. CDR3 residues: CSATDNSLTF. The CDR3 coding sequence is TGCAGTGCTACCGACAATTCTCTCACCTTC.

This clone showed up just once. This chain links TRBV11-3 with TRBJ2-1, with D unclear. The CDR3 runs 14 residues. V was pared by 3 bases and J by 7 bases, with 13 bases between. The germline gives CDR1 SGHNT, CDR2 YENEEA. The DNA for the CDR3 is TGTGCCAGCAGCTTGTCTAGAAACAAGAATGAGCAGTTCTTC. Translated, it gives CASSLSRNKNEQFF.

CDR3 region: CASSLATDTEAFF. The CDR3, as DNA: TGTGCCAGCAGCTTAGCGACTGACACTGAAGCTTTCTTT. The gene calls are TRBV7-9 and TRBJ1-1, with D uncertain. The length of the CDR3 is 13 residues. V was shortened by 0 bases and J by 3 bases, with 5 bases between the two germline ends. Per germline, CDR1 SEHNR and CDR2 FQNEAQ (reference sequence).

This clone was detected a few times. V gene TRBV5-1 combines with J gene TRBJ1-2, with 10 nucleotides matching TRBD1. Germline V gene sequence: CDR1 SGHRS, CDR2 YFSETQ. This CDR3 has 16 amino acids. The junction had 6 bases not matched to a gene; V was cut back by 0 bases and J by 4 bases. The CDR3 DNA follows: TGCGCCAGCAGCTTGGCCGGGGGACAGGGGATCTATGGCTACACCTTC. Translated: CASSLAGGQGIYGYTF.

CDR3 sequence reads: CASSQVLTSGVFEQFF. CDR3 bases: TGCGCCAGCAGCCAAGTACTCACTAGCGGGGTCTTCGAGCAGTTCTTC. The chain employs TRBV4-1 and TRBJ2-1; 10 bases line up with TRBD2. The germline gives CDR1 MGHRA, CDR2 YSYEKL. There are 16 residues in the CDR3. Trimming took 1 base from V and 10 from J; bases not matched to a gene: 10.

The J gene is TRBJ2-3, the V gene TRBV7-2, with 8 bases that match TRBD2. The CDR3 runs to 17 residues. V dropped 0 bases and J dropped 4; count of bases not matched to a gene: 9. Germline values: CDR1 SGHTA, CDR2 FQGNSA. This chain's CDR3 is CASSLAVGRGVADTQYF. CDR3 nucleotide sequence: TGTGCCAGCAGCTTAGCTGTGGGGCGGGGGGTGGCAGATACGCAGTATTTT.